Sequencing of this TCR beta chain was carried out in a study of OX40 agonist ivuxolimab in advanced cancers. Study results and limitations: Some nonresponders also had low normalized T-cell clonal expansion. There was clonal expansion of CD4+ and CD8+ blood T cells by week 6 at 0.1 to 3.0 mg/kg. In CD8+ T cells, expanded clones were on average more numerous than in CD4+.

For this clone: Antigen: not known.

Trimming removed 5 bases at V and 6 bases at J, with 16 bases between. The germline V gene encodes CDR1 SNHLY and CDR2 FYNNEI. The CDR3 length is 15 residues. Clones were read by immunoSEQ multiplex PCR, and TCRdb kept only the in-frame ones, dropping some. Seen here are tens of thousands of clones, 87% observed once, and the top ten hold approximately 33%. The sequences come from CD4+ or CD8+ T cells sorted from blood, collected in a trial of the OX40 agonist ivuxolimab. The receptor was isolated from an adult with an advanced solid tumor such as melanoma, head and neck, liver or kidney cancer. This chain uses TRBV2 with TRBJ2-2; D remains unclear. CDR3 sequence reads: CASSRSGPNPGELFF. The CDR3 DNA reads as TGTGCCAGCAGTAGGTCCGGACCCAACCCCGGGGAGCTGTTTTTT.